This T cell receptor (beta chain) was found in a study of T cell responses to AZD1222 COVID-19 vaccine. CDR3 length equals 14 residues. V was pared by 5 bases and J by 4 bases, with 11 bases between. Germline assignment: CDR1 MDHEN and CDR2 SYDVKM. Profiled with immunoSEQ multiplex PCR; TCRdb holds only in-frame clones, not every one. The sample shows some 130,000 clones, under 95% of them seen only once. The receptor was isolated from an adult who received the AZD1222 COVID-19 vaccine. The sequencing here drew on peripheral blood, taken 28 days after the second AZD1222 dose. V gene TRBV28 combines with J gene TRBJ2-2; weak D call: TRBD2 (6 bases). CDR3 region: CASSLHGGTGELFF. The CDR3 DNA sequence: TGTGCCAGCAGTCTTCACGGGGGCACCGGGGAGCTGTTTTTT.